Shown below are 31 T cell receptor beta chains from a single sample sequenced in a study of T-cell memory formation after mild COVID-19. MiXCR, applied by TCRdb to the 5' RACE reads, yields one record per CDR3 protein. The table shows under 600,000 distinct CDR3 sequences, with about 20% occurring only once. The sample was PBMCs or a T cell subset sorted from them (not recorded which). Receptors originate from an adult woman who had mild COVID-19 (a few samples of this study predate the infection). Cell type and time point are not known.

The chain joins TRBV4-1 to TRBJ2-3; tentatively, D is TRBD2 (7 bases). V gave up 0 bases and J gave up 6 bases, with 13 bases separating them. Germline V gives CDR1 MGHRA, CDR2 YSYEKL. The CDR3 runs to 15 residues. CDR3 coding DNA: TGCGCCAGCAGCCAAGAATGGGGGGGCGGGGATACGCAGTATTTT. It translates to CASSQEWGGGDTQYF.

This chain connects TRBV20-1 to TRBJ2-5; 13 bases fit TRBD2. Germline V lookup: CDR1 DFQATT, CDR2 SNEGSKA (reference sequence). This CDR3 has 16 residues. Unmatched junction bases numbered 4, after V lost 2 bases and J lost 1 base. CDR3 in DNA: TGCAGTGCTAGACTTGGACTAGCGGGGGCCCAAGAGACCCAGTACTTC. It specifies CSARLGLAGAQETQYF.

This clonotype appeared a few times. This chain links TRBV12-3 or TRBV12-4 with TRBJ1-4; tentative D call: TRBD1 (5 bases). The V end was cut by 6 bases, the J end by 3 bases, with 8 bases between. This CDR3 spans 13 amino acids. DNA for the CDR3: TGTGCCAGCAGCTGGGGGGCTAATGAAAAACTGTTTTTT. Protein sequence: CASSWGANEKLFF.

This clonotype was counted a few times. The rearrangement uses TRBV12-3 or TRBV12-4 and TRBJ2-5; 7 nucleotides agree with TRBD2. J was trimmed by 7 bases and V by 7 bases; bases with no gene match: 9. The CDR3 extends over 13 amino acids. As DNA, the CDR3 is TGTGCCAGCATGCCGGGAGGTCAGTGGACCCAGTACTTC. It translates to CASMPGGQWTQYF.

In its sample, this clonotype was seen a few times. The chain employs TRBV3-1 and TRBJ1-1; tentative D call: TRBD1 (6 bases). The CDR3 sequence is 14 residues long. Trimming cost V 0 bases and J 8 bases, with 13 bases left between them. Germline assignment: CDR1 LGHDT and CDR2 YNNKEL (reference sequence). The CDR3 nucleotides are TGTGCCAGCAGCCAAGATTTTGGAGACAGGGAAGCTTTCTTT. Amino acid sequence: CASSQDFGDREAFF.

This clonotype has at least ten counts. V is TRBV5-1 and J is TRBJ2-5; D unresolved. The germline V gene has CDR1 SGHRS and CDR2 YFSETQ. The CDR3 has 11 residues. V was shortened by 4 bases and J by 1 base, with 2 bases between the two germline ends. CDR3 region: CASSVQETQYF. The CDR3 nucleotides are TGCGCCAGCAGCGTCCAAGAGACCCAGTACTTC.

This clonotype has just a few counts. This chain links TRBV19 with TRBJ1-2, with a weak D call TRBD1 (6 bases). The CDR3 sequence is 16 residues long. V was trimmed by 5 bases and J by 4 bases, leaving 20 bases between them. Germline V lookup: CDR1 LNHDA, CDR2 SQIVND (reference sequence). CDR3 nucleotides: TGTGCCAGTAGTCCCCGGGCACTCGGAGGGGGCTATGGCTACACCTTC. Residues: CASSPRALGGGYGYTF.

Only a few counts were recorded for this clonotype. CDR3 in DNA: TGTGCCAGCAGTTTCGAAAGGGGCCAGCCCCAGCATTTT. Residues: CASSFERGQPQHF. The gene calls are TRBV12-3 or TRBV12-4 and TRBJ1-5; the D gene is possibly TRBD1 (5 bases). The CDR3 is 13 amino acids. Trimming shortened V by 3 bases and J by 7 bases, and 10 bases separated the two germline ends.

A few counts support this clonotype. Here the CDR3 reads CASGQGRDTQYF. As DNA, the CDR3 is TGTGCCAGCGGACAGGGGAGAGATACGCAGTATTTT. The V gene is TRBV12-3 or TRBV12-4, the J gene TRBJ2-3; 9 bases fit TRBD1. The junction had 2 bases not matched to a gene; V was cut back by 8 bases and J by 5 bases. The CDR3 runs 12 residues.

This clonotype was seen a handful of times. The chain uses TRBV20-1 and TRBJ1-2; tentative D call: TRBD1 (5 bases). The CDR3 covers 13 residues. V lost 3 bases and J 7 bases, leaving 15 bases between the germline ends. Germline V lookup: CDR1 DFQATT, CDR2 SNEGSKA (reference sequence). The CDR3 is CSASAGTYGGYTF. The CDR3 bases are TGCAGTGCTAGTGCAGGGACTTATGGTGGCTACACCTTC.

The chain combines TRBV7-3 with TRBJ1-3; unclear D gene. The CDR3 spans 16 residues. The V end lost 5 bases, the J end lost 0 bases, and 14 bases lay between the germline ends. Germline CDR1 reads SGHTA; CDR2 reads FQGTGA. The CDR3 DNA reads as TGTGCCAGCAGCCCAACACCAGTGAGCTCTGGAAACACCATATATTTT. Translated: CASSPTPVSSGNTIYF. The whole variable domain, remainder taken from reference TRBV7-3 and TRBJ1-3, is GAGVSQTPSNKVTEKGKYVELRCDPISGHTALYWYRQSLGQGPEFLIYFQGTGAADDSGLPNDRFFAVRPEGSVSTLKIQRTERGDSAVYLCASSPTPVSSGNTIYFGEGSWLTVV.

V usage is TRBV27 and J usage is TRBJ1-5; D not resolved. The ends were cut back, 3 bases at V and 7 bases at J, with 13 bases in the middle. The CDR3 runs to 14 residues. CDR1 and CDR2 from the germline V gene are MNHEY and SMNVEV (reference sequence). The CDR3 sequence: CASSFSQEGQPQHF. CDR3 nucleotides: TGTGCCAGCAGTTTTAGTCAGGAGGGCCAGCCCCAGCATTTT.

This clonotype was found a few times. V is TRBV27 and J is TRBJ2-5; 9 bases match TRBD1. The length of the CDR3 is 11 residues. Germline-derived CDR1 and CDR2 are MNHEY and SMNVEV (reference sequence). The V segment lost 6 bases and the J segment 11 bases; nucleotides outside the gene matches: 4. CDR3 in amino acids: CASRKGTGQYF. CDR3 coding DNA: TGTGCCAGCAGAAAAGGGACAGGGCAGTACTTC.

This clonotype turned up a few times. The rearrangement links TRBV24-1 to TRBJ2-3; the match to TRBD1 covers 9 bases. The junction had 2 bases not matched to a gene; V was cut back by 7 bases and J by 4 bases. This CDR3 region has 13 residues. Germline V gene sequence: CDR1 KGHDR, CDR2 SFDVKD. CDR3 in amino acids: CATRGTGPDTQYF. CDR3 in DNA: TGTGCCACCAGGGGGACAGGGCCAGATACGCAGTATTTT.

This chain uses TRBV24-1 with TRBJ2-2, with no clear D. This CDR3 has 12 amino acids. V was shortened by 5 bases and J by 5 bases, with 5 bases between the two germline ends. CDR1 KGHDR and CDR2 SFDVKD come from the germline V gene. The CDR3 nucleotides read TGTGCCACCAGTGTCGTGACCGGGGAGCTGTTTTTT. Translation gives CATSVVTGELFF.

The sample holds many counts of this clonotype. V is TRBV18 and J is TRBJ2-7, with 7 bases that match TRBD1. The CDR3 has 13 residues. Germline trimming cut 8 bases from V and 2 bases from J; bases unmatched to any gene: 6. CDR1 is KGHSH and CDR2 is LQKENI in the germline V gene. The CDR3 region has the DNA TGTGCCAGCAGCCCCGGGACAGCCTACGAGCAGTACTTC. This translates into CASSPGTAYEQYF.

This rearrangement joins TRBV6-2 or TRBV6-3 to TRBJ2-1; unclear D gene. The germline V and J ends were trimmed by 8 bases and 4 bases, with 9 bases remaining between them. The CDR3 has 12 amino acids. Germline CDR1 and CDR2: MNHEY and SVGEGT. The DNA of the CDR3 is TGTGCCAGCCGAGTAAGGTACAATGAGCAGTTCTTC. Its translation: CASRVRYNEQFF.

This clonotype was recorded a few times. The chain employs TRBV14 and TRBJ1-2, with TRBD1 identical over 7 bases. V lost 6 bases to trimming and J lost 1 base; unmatched junction nucleotides: 8. CDR3 length: 15 amino acids. Germline-derived CDR1 and CDR2 are SGHDN and FVKESK. CDR3 loop: CASSHVQGINYGYTF. Written as DNA, the CDR3 is TGTGCCAGCAGTCACGTACAGGGGATTAACTATGGCTACACCTTC.

This clonotype was counted a few times. The chain joins TRBV27 to TRBJ2-3; TRBD2 aligns across 7 bases. Trimming cost V 5 bases and J 1 base; bases outside gene matches: 9. This CDR3 is 16 amino acids long. In germline, CDR1 is MNHEY, CDR2 SMNVEV (reference sequence). The CDR3 loop reads CASSPYRGDRTDTQYF. The CDR3 DNA reads as TGTGCCAGCAGTCCCTACCGGGGGGACCGCACAGATACGCAGTATTTT.

The V gene is TRBV4-1, the J gene TRBJ1-4; D gene uncertain. CDR1 is MGHRA, CDR2 YSYEKL, per germline. The CDR3 consists of 15 residues. V lost 0 bases and J 3 bases, leaving 8 bases between the germline ends. CDR3 DNA sequence: TGCGCCAGCAGCCAAGATAGCACCTCTAATGAAAAACTGTTTTTT. Translation: CASSQDSTSNEKLFF.

The gene calls are TRBV6-2 or TRBV6-3 and TRBJ2-4; TRBD1 aligns across 9 bases. Germline V gives CDR1 MNHEY, CDR2 SVGEGT. The junction had 3 bases not matched to a gene; V was cut back by 2 bases and J by 13 bases. The CDR3 is made up of 12 amino acids. This chain's CDR3 is CASSYPDRGQYF. The CDR3 DNA reads TGTGCCAGCAGTTACCCAGACAGGGGGCAGTACTTC.

There are many counts of this clonotype. The gene calls are TRBV9 and TRBJ2-7; D is uncertain. The CDR3 totals 14 residues. Deletions cut 0 bases from V and 0 bases from J, with 7 bases between. Germline assignment: CDR1 SGDLS and CDR2 YYNGEE. The CDR3 sequence: CASSVGPSSYEQYF. The CDR3 region has the DNA TGTGCCAGCAGCGTAGGACCGAGCTCCTACGAGCAGTACTTC.

This clonotype showed up just a few times. This chain links TRBV4-1 with TRBJ1-5; D not certain. V lost 0 bases and J 0 bases, leaving 6 bases between the germline ends. The CDR3 runs 15 residues. Germline-derived CDR1 and CDR2 are MGHRA and YSYEKL. The CDR3 bases are TGCGCCAGCAGCCAAGATAGCGGTAGCAATCAGCCCCAGCATTTT. Translated, it gives CASSQDSGSNQPQHF.

The chain uses TRBV6-1 and TRBJ1-5; 7 nucleotides line up with TRBD1. Germline CDR1 reads MNHNS; CDR2 reads SASEGT. The junction had 8 bases not matched to a gene; V was cut back by 6 bases and J by 6 bases. The CDR3 has 14 residues. The CDR3 nucleotides read TGTGCCAGCAGGAAGGACAGGAATTTTCAGCCCCAGCATTTT. It encodes CASRKDRNFQPQHF.

This clonotype was counted at least ten times. The CDR3 nucleotides read TGTGCCACCAGTGATTCGACAGGGGGTGGTTGGAATGAGCAGTTCTTC. Translating it yields CATSDSTGGGWNEQFF. The chain is built from TRBV24-1 and TRBJ2-1, with 9 nucleotides matching TRBD1. With 2 bases clipped from V and 7 bases from J, the junction kept 8 bases outside the gene matches. This CDR3 spans 16 amino acids. Per germline, CDR1 KGHDR and CDR2 SFDVKD.

This chain links TRBV5-1 with TRBJ2-7, with D possibly TRBD1 on 6 matching bases. The V end lost 3 bases, the J end lost 3 bases, and 16 bases lay between the germline ends. The germline gives CDR1 SGHRS, CDR2 YFSETQ. This CDR3 comprises 15 residues. The CDR3 sequence is CASSSPGAGDYEQYF. CDR3 nucleotides: TGCGCCAGCAGCTCACCAGGGGCAGGGGACTACGAGCAGTACTTC.

Only a few counts were recorded for this clonotype. This chain joins TRBV4-1 and TRBJ1-1, with a weak D call TRBD1 (5 bases). V was clipped by 1 base and J by 5 bases, with 14 bases between them. CDR1 is MGHRA, CDR2 YSYEKL, per germline. The CDR3 consists of 15 residues. CDR3 in DNA: TGCGCCAGCAGCCAAGTCGGCAGGGCGGAAACTGAAGCTTTCTTT. This sequence encodes CASSQVGRAETEAFF.

This clonotype was counted at least ten times. The genes are TRBV6-5 and TRBJ1-5; the D gene is possibly TRBD1 (5 bases). This CDR3 has 14 amino acids. Between the trimmed V and J ends, which lost 2 bases and 2 bases, there was a span of 7 bases. Germline CDR1 and CDR2: MNHEY and SVGAGI. DNA of the CDR3: TGTGCCAGCAGTTACAGGGGAGGCAATCAGCCCCAGCATTTT. Its protein is CASSYRGGNQPQHF.

The V call is TRBV12-3 or TRBV12-4, the J call TRBJ1-1; D gene uncertain. This CDR3 has 12 residues. Trimming removed 7 bases at V and 1 base at J, with 7 bases between. The CDR3 spells CASIWGNTEAFF. The CDR3 bases are TGTGCCAGCATCTGGGGGAACACTGAAGCTTTCTTT.

This clonotype has a single count. The V gene is TRBV11-2, the J gene TRBJ1-1, with a possible D match to TRBD1 (5 bases). With 2 bases removed from V and 0 bases from J, the gap between germline ends came to 13 bases. Germline V gene lookup returns CDR1 SGHAT and CDR2 FQNNGV. The CDR3 has 16 residues. CDR3 region: CASSLRGRVMNTEAFF. The CDR3 nucleotides read TGTGCCAGCAGCTTAAGGGGTCGGGTTATGAACACTGAAGCTTTCTTT. Full variable domain (missing parts from reference TRBV11-2 and TRBJ1-1): EAGVAQSPRYKIIEKRQSVAFWCNPISGHATLYWYQQILGQGPKLLIQFQNNGVVDDSQLPKDRFSAERLKGVDSTLKIQPAKLEDSAVYLCASSLRGRVMNTEAFFGQGTRLTVV.

This clonotype has a handful of counts. An end of the junction differs from the germline gene, which may be a read error. The V gene is TRBV4-3, the J gene TRBJ2-7; 9 bases fit TRBD2. Germline CDR1 and CDR2: LGHNA and YSLEER. This CDR3 spans 14 amino acids. CDR3: CASSQAGGLYEQYF. CDR3 nucleotide sequence: TGCGCCAGCAGTCAAGCGGGAGGACTCTACGAGCAGTACTTC.